The present T cell receptor (beta chain) was sequenced within a study of Ad26.COV2.S vaccination and SARS-CoV-2 variants. Across the whole study: In the COV1001 trial, the donor was in the Ad26.COV2.S arm. Donor got 5x10^10 or 1x10^11 viral particles of Ad26.COV2.S.

Remarks on this clone: Its antigen is undetermined.

The CDR3 consists of 14 residues. With V trimmed by 2 bases and J by 2 bases, 2 bases remained unmatched. Germline assignment: CDR1 SGHDT and CDR2 YYEEEE. Only in-frame clones appear in the TCRdb table, and some are missing; sequencing was by immunoSEQ multiplex PCR. The sample has about 400,000 clones, 80% to 90% seen once; the top ten hold just under 7.5%. General observations from the study: Vaccine and placebo groups showed comparable non-spike TCR breadth. Among vaccine recipients, spike-specific TCR breadth exceeded that of placebo recipients.

Treatment here: about 20 received Ad26.COV2.S at low or high dose, single or two shots; 5 received placebo; per-sample allocation not given. Samples were taken on day 63 after the first vaccine or placebo injection. The chain uses TRBV5-6 and TRBJ2-3, with 7 bases that match TRBD1. The sample in question was peripheral blood, obtained in a trial of Ad26.COV2.S vaccine versus placebo. The sequence was obtained from a person between 18 and 65 years old who received the Ad26.COV2.S COVID-19 vaccine or a placebo. The CDR3 nucleotides read TGTGCCAGCAGCTTCGGACAGGTCACAGATACGCAGTATTTT. Translation gives CASSFGQVTDTQYF.